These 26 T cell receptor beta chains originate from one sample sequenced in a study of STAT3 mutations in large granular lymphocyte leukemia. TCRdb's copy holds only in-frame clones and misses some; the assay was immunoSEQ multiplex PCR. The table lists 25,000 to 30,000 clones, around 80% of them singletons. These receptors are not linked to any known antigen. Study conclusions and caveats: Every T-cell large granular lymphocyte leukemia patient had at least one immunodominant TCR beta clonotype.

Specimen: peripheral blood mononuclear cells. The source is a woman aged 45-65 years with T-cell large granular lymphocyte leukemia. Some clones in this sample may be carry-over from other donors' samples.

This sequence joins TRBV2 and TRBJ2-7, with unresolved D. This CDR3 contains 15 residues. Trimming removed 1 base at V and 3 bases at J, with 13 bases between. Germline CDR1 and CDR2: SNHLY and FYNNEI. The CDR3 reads CASSEGLTPDYEQYF. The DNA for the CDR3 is TGTGCCAGCAGTGAAGGGTTGACTCCCGACTACGAGCAGTACTTC.

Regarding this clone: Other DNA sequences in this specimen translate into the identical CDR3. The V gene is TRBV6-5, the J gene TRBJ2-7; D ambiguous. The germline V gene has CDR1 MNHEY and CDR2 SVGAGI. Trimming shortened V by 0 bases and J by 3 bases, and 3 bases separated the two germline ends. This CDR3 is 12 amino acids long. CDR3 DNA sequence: TGTGCCAGCAGTTACTCGCTCTACGAGCAGTACTTC. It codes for CASSYSLYEQYF.

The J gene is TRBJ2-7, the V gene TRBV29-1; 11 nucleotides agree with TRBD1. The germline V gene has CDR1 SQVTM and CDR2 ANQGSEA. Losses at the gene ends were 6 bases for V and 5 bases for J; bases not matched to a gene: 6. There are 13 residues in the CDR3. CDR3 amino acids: CSVESDRGHEQYF. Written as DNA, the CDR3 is TGCAGCGTCGAATCGGACAGGGGGCACGAGCAGTACTTC.

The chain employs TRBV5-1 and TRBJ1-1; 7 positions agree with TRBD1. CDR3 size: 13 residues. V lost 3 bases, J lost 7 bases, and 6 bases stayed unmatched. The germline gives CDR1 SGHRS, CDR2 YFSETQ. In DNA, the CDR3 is TGCGCCAGCAGCTACGACAGGGTTGATGAAGCTTTCTTT. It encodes CASSYDRVDEAFF.

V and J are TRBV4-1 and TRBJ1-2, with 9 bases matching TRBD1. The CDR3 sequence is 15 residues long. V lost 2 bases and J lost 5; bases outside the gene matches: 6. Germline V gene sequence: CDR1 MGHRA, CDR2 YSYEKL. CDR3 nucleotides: TGCGCCAGCAGCCAACCAACCGGGACAGGGTATGGCTACACCTTC. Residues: CASSQPTGTGYGYTF.

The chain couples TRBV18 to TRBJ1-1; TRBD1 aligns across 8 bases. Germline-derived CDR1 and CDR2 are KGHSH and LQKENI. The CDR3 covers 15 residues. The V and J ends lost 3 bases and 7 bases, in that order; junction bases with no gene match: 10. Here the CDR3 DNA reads TGTGCCAGCTCACCTGCCGGGACAGGACTGTATGAAGCTTTCTTT. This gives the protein CASSPAGTGLYEAFF. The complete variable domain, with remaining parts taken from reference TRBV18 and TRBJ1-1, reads NAGVMQNPRHLVRRRGQEARLRCSPMKGHSHVYWYRQLPEEGLKFMVYLQKENIIDESGMPKERFSAEFPKEGPSILRIQQVVRGDSAAYFCASSPAGTGLYEAFFGQGTRLTVV.

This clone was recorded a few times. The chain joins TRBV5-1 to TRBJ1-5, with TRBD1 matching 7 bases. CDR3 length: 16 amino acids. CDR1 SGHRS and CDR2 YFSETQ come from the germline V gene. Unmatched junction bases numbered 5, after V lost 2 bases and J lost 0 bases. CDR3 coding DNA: TGCGCCAGCAGCTTAGGGGACAGTTATAGCAATCAGCCCCAGCATTTT. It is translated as CASSLGDSYSNQPQHF.

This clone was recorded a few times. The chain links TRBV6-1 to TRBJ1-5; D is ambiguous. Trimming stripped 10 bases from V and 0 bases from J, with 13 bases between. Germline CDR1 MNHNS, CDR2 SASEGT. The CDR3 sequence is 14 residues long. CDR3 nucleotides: TGTGCCATCCAGACGGGCTATAGCAATCAGCCCCAGCATTTT. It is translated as CAIQTGYSNQPQHF.

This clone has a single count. DNA of the CDR3: TGCGCCAGCAGCTTGGGTATGGGTGGGACCCAGTACTTC. It translates to CASSLGMGGTQYF. V gene TRBV5-1 combines with J gene TRBJ2-5, with D hard to call. The length of the CDR3 is 13 residues. V lost 0 bases and J 7 bases, leaving 10 bases between the germline ends. Germline V gene lookup returns CDR1 SGHRS and CDR2 YFSETQ.

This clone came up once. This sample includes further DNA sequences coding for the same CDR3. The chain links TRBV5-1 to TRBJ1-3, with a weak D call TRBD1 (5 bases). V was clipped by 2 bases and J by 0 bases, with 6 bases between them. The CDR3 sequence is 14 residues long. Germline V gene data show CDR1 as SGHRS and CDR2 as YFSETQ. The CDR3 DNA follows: TGCGCCAGCAGCTTAGGGGCCTCTGGAAACACCATATATTTT. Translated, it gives CASSLGASGNTIYF.

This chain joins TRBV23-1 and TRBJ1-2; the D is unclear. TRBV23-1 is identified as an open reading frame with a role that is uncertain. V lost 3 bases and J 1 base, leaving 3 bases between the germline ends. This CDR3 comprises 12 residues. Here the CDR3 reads CASSHLNYGYTF. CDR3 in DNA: TGCGCCAGCAGTCACCTTAACTATGGCTACACCTTC.

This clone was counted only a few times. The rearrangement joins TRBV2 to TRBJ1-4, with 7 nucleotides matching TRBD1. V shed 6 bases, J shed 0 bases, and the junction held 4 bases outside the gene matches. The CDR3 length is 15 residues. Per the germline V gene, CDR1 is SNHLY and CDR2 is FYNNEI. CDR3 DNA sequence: TGTGCCAGCAGGAGGCAGGGGGCAACTAATGAAAAACTGTTTTTT. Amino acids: CASRRQGATNEKLFF. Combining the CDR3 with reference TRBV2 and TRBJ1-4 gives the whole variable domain EPEVTQTPSHQVTQMGQEVILRCVPISNHLYFYWYRQILGQKVEFLVSFYNNEISEKSEIFDDQFSVERPDGSNFTLKIRSTKLEDSAMYFCASRRQGATNEKLFFGSGTQLSVL.

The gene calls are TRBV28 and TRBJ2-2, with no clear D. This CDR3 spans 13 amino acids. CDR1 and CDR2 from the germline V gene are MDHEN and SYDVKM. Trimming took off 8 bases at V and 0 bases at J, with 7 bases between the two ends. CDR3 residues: CASRETNTGELFF. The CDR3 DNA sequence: TGTGCCAGCCGCGAAACGAACACCGGGGAGCTGTTTTTT.

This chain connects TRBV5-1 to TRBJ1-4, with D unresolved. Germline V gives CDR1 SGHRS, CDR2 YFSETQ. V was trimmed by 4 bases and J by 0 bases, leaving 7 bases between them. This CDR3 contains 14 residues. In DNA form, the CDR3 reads TGCGCCAGCAGCGTGGCAGCAACTAATGAAAAACTGTTTTTT. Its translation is CASSVAATNEKLFF.

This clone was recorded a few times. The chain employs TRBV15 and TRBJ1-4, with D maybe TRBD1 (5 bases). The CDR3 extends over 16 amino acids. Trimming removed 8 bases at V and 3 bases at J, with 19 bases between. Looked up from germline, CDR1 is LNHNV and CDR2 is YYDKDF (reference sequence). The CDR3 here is CATGGYQRKSNEKLFF. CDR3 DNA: TGTGCCACCGGGGGGTACCAAAGGAAATCTAATGAAAAACTGTTTTTT. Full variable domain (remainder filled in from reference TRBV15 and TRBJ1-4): DAMVIQNPRYQVTQFGKPVTLSCSQTLNHNVMYWYQQKSSQAPKLLFHYYDKDFNNEADTPDNFQSRRPNTSFCFLDIRSPGLGDTAMYLCATGGYQRKSNEKLFFGSGTQLSVL.

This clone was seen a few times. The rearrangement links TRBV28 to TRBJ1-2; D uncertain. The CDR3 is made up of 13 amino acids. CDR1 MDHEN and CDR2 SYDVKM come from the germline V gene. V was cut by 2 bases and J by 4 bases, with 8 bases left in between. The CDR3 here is CASSLGTIYGYTF. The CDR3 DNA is TGTGCCAGCAGTTTAGGAACAATCTATGGCTACACCTTC.

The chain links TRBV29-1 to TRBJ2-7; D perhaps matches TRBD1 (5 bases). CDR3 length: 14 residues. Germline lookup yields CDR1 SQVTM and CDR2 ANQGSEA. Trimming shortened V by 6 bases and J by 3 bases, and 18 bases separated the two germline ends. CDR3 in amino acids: CSVIDSDHHYEQYF. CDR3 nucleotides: TGCAGCGTCATCGACAGTGATCACCACTACGAGCAGTACTTC.

The CDR3 here is CASSLASGRGETQYF. CDR3 sequence (DNA): TGTGCCAGCAGCCTAGCTAGCGGGAGGGGAGAGACCCAGTACTTC. The rearrangement joins TRBV5-4 to TRBJ2-5, with 12 bases that match TRBD2. The CDR3 is 15 residues long. Losses at the gene ends were 4 bases for V and 4 bases for J; bases not matched to a gene: 5. Germline CDR1 SGHNT, CDR2 YYREEE (reference sequence).

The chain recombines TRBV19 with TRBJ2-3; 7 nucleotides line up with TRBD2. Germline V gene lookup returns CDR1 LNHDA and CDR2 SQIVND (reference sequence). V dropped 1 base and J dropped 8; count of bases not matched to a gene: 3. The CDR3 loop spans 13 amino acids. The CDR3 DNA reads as TGTGCCAGTAGTATAGGGACTAGTGCTACGCAGTATTTT. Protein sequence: CASSIGTSATQYF.

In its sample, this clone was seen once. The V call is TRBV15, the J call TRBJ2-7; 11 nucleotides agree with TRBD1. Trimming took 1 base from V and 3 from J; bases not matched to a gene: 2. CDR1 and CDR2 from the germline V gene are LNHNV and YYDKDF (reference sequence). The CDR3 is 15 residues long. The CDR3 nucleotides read TGTGCCACCAGCAGAGTCGGGACAGGGGGCTACGAGCAGTACTTC. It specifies CATSRVGTGGYEQYF.

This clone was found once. CDR3 sequence reads: CASSLYGQTSDEQYF. CDR3 bases: TGTGCCAGCAGCTTATACGGACAGACGAGTGACGAGCAGTACTTC. V is TRBV7-9 and J is TRBJ2-7; possibly TRBD1 for D (6 bases). The germline CDR1 and CDR2 sequences are SEHNR and FQNEAQ (reference sequence). The CDR3 is 15 residues long. Trimming shortened V by 2 bases and J by 5 bases, and 16 bases separated the two germline ends.

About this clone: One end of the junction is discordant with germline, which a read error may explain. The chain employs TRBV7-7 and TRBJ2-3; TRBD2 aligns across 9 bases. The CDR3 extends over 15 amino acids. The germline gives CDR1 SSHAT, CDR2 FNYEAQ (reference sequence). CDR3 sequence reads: CASSLGTSHSDTQYF. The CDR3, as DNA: TGTGCTAGCAGCTTAGGGACTAGCCATTCAGATACGCAGTATTTT.

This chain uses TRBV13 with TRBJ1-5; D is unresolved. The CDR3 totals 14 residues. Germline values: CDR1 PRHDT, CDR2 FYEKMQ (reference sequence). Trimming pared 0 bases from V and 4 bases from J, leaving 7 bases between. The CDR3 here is CASSLGTGNQPQHF. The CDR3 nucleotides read TGTGCCAGCAGCTTAGGTACTGGGAATCAGCCCCAGCATTTT.

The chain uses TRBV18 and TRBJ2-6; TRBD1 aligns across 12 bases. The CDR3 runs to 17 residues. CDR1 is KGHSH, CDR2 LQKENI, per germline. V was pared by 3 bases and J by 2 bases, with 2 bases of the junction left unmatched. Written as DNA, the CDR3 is TGTGCCAGCTCACCGGGACAGGGGGCGCCTGGGGCCAACGTCCTGACTTTC. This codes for CASSPGQGAPGANVLTF. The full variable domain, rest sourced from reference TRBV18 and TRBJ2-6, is NAGVMQNPRHLVRRRGQEARLRCSPMKGHSHVYWYRQLPEEGLKFMVYLQKENIIDESGMPKERFSAEFPKEGPSILRIQQVVRGDSAAYFCASSPGQGAPGANVLTFGAGSRLTVL.

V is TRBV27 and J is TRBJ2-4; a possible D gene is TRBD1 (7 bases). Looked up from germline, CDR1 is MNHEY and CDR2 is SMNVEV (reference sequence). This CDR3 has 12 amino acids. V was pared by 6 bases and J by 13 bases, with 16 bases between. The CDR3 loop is CASRGARDSQYF. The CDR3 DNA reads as TGTGCCAGCAGGGGGGCGCGGGACAGCCAGTACTTC.

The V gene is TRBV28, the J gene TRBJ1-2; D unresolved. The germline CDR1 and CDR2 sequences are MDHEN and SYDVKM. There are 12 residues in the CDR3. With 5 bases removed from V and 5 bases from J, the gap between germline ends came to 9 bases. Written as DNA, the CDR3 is TGTGCCAGCAGTCTCAACAGATATGGCTACACCTTC. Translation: CASSLNRYGYTF.